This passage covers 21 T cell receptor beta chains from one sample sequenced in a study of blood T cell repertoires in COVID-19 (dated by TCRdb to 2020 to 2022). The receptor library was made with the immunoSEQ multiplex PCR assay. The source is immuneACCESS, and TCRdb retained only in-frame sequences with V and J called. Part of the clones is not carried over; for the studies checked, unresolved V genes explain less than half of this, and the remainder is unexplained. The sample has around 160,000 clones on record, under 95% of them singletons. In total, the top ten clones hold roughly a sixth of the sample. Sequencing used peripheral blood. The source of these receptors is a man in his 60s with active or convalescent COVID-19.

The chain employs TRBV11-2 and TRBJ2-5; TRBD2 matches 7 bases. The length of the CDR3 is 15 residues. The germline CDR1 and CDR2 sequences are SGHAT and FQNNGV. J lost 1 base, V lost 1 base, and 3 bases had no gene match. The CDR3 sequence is CASSLGTRVQETQYF. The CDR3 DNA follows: TGTGCCAGCAGCTTAGGGACTAGGGTCCAAGAGACCCAGTACTTC. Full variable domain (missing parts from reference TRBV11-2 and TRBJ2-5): EAGVAQSPRYKIIEKRQSVAFWCNPISGHATLYWYQQILGQGPKLLIQFQNNGVVDDSQLPKDRFSAERLKGVDSTLKIQPAKLEDSAVYLCASSLGTRVQETQYFGPGTRLLVL.

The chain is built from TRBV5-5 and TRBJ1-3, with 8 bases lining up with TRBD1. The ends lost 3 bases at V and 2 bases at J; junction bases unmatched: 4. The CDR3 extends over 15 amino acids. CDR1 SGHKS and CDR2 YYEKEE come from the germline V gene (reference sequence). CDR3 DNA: TGTGCCAGCAGCTCAGGGGGCTCAGCTGGAAACACCATATATTTT. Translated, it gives CASSSGGSAGNTIYF.

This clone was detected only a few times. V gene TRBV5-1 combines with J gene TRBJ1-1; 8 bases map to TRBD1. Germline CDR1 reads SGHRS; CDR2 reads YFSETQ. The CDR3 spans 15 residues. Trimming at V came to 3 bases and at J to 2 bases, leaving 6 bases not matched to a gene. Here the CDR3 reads CASSWRGQGNTEAFF. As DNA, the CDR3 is TGCGCCAGCAGCTGGCGAGGACAGGGTAACACTGAAGCTTTCTTT.

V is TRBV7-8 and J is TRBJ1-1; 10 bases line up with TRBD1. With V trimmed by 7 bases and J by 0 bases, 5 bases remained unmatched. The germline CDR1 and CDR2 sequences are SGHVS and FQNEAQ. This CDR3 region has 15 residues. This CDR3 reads CASIRDRGMNTEAFF. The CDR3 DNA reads TGTGCCAGCATCCGGGACAGGGGCATGAACACTGAAGCTTTCTTT.

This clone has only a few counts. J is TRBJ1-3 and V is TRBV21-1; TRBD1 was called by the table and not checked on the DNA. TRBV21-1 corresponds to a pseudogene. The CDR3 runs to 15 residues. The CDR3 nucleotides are TGTGCCAGCAGGCTAGGGGGCGCAGGTGGAAACACCATATATTTT. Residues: CASRLGGAGGNTIYF.

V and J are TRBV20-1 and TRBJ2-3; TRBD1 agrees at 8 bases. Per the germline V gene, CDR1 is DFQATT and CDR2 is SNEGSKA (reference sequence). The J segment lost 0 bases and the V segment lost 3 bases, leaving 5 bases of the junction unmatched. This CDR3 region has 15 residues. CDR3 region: CSASTRTGSTDTQYF. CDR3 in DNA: TGCAGTGCTAGTACCAGGACAGGGAGCACAGATACGCAGTATTTT.

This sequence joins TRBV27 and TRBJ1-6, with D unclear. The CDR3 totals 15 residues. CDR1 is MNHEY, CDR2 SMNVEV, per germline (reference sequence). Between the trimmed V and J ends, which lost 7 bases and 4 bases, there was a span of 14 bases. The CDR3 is CASTVGRSYNSPLHF. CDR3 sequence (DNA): TGTGCCAGCACGGTTGGTCGGTCTTATAATTCACCCCTCCACTTT.

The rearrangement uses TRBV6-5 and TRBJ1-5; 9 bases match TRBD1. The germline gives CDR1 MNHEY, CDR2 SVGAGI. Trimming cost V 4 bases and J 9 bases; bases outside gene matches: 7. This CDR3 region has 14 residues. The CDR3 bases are TGTGCCAGCAGTTGGGGACAGGGTAGCACGCCCCAGCATTTT. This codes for CASSWGQGSTPQHF.

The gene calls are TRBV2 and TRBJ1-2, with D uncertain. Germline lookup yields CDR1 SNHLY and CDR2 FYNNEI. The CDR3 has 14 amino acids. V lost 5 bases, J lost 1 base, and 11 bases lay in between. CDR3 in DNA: TGTGCCAGCAGTCCGGGAGAACTTAACTATGGCTACACCTTC. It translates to CASSPGELNYGYTF.

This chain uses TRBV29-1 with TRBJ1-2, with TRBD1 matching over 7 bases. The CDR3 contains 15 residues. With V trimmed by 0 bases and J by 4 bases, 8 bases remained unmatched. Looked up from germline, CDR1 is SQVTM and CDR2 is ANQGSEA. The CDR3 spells CSVEDQDRTSYGYTF. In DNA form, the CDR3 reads TGCAGCGTTGAAGATCAGGACAGGACGAGCTATGGCTACACCTTC.

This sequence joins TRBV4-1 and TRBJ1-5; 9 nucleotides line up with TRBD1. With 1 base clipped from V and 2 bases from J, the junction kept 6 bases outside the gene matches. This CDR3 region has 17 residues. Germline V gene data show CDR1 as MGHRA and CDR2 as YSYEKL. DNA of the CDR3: TGCGCCAGCAGCCAAGGCACAGGGGGCGGTGGCAATCAGCCCCAGCATTTT. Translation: CASSQGTGGGGNQPQHF.

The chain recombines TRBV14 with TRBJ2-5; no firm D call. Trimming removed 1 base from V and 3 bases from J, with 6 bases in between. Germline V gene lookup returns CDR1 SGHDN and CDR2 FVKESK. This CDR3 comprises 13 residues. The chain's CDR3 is CASSQGREETQYF. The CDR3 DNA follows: TGTGCCAGCAGCCAAGGTCGGGAAGAGACCCAGTACTTC.

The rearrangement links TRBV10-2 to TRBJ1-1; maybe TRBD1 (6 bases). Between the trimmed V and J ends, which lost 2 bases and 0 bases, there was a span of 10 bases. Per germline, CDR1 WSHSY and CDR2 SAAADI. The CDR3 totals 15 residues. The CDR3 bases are TGCGCCAGCAGTGAGACAGGGCCCCTGAACACTGAAGCTTTCTTT. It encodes CASSETGPLNTEAFF.

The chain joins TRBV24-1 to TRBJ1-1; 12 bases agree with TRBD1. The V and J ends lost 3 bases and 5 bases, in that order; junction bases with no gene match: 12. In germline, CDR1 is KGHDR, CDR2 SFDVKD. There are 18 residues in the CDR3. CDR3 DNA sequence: TGTGCCACCAGTGATCCTAGGGGACAGGGGGCGTTAGGGACTGAAGCTTTCTTT. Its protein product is CATSDPRGQGALGTEAFF.

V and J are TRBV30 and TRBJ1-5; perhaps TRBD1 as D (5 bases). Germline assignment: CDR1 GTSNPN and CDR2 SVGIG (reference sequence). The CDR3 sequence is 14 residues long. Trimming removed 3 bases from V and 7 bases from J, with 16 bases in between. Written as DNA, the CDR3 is TGTGCCTGGAGCGGCGGGGCAACTCAGCAGCCCCAGCATTTT. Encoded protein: CAWSGGATQQPQHF.

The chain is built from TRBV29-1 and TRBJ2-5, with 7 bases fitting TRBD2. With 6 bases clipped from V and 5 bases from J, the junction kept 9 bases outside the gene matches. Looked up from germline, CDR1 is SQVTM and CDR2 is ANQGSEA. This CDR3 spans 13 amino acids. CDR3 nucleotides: TGCAGCGTATCCGCTAGCGGAGGGGAGACCCAGTACTTC. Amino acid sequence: CSVSASGGETQYF.

CDR3 in DNA: TGTGCCAGCAGTTTATTTCCTCGGGGGGGCGCAGATACGCAGTATTTT. It yields the protein CASSLFPRGGADTQYF. V gene TRBV28 combines with J gene TRBJ2-3; 8 positions agree with TRBD2. V trimming: 1 base; J trimming: 4 bases; junction bases outside the gene matches: 7. From germline, CDR1 is MDHEN and CDR2 SYDVKM. The CDR3 spans 16 residues.

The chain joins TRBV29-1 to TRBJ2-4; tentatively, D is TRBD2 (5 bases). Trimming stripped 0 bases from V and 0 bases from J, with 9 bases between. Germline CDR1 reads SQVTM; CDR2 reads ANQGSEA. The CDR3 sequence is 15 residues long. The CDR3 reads CSVEDSRGAKNIQYF. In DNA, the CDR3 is TGCAGCGTTGAAGATTCTCGGGGAGCCAAAAACATTCAGTACTTC. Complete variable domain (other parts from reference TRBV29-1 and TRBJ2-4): SAVISQKPSRDICQRGTSLTIQCQVDSQVTMMFWYRQQPGQSLTLIATANQGSEATYESGFVIDKFPISRPNLTFSTLTVSNMSPEDSSIYLCSVEDSRGAKNIQYFGAGTRLSVL.

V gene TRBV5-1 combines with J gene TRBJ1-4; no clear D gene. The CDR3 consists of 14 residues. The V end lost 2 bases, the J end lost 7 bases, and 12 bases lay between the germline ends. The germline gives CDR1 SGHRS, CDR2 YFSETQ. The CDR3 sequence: CASSFSGVGEKLFF. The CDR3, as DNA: TGCGCCAGCAGCTTTTCCGGGGTCGGTGAAAAACTGTTTTTT. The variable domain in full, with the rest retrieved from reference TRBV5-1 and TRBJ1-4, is KAGVTQTPRYLIKTRGQQVTLSCSPISGHRSVSWYQQTPGQGLQFLFEYFSETQRNKGNFPGRFSGRQFSNSRSEMNVSTLELGDSALYLCASSFSGVGEKLFFGSGTQLSVL.

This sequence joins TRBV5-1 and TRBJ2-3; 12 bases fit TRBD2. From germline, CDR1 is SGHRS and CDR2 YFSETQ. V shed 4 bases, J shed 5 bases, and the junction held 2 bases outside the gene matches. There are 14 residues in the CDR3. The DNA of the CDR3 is TGCGCCAGCAGCGGGGGACTAGCGGGAGATACGCAGTATTTT. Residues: CASSGGLAGDTQYF.

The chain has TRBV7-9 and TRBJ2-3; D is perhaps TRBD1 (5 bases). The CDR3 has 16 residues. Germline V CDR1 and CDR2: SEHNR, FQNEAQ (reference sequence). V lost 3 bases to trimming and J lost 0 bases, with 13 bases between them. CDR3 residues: CASSFDGHPSTDTQYF. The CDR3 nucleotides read TGTGCCAGCAGCTTCGACGGACACCCTAGCACAGATACGCAGTATTTT.